This T cell receptor beta chain is from a study of blood T cell repertoires in COVID-19. At the level of the study: Acute-phase and convalescent COVID-19 samples originated in the United States, Italy and Spain.

Germline values: CDR1 KGHSH, CDR2 LQKENI. V dropped 3 bases and J dropped 4 bases, with 9 bases sitting between them. The CDR3 runs 14 residues. In the authors' methods: Estimation of nucleated cell counts relied on the amplification of reference gene primers. Profiled with immunoSEQ multiplex PCR; TCRdb holds only in-frame clones, not every one. The V and J calls and clone size come from that table; D and trimming were worked out from the DNA. This repertoire shows more than 45,000 clones, 85% to 90% found once; its top ten account for around 4.5%. The chain combines TRBV18 with TRBJ1-4; D uncertain. The TCR was taken from a middle-aged man with active COVID-19. The source material was peripheral blood. The CDR3 protein is CASSPEPINEKLFF. For the CDR3, the DNA is TGTGCCAGCTCACCGGAGCCGATTAATGAAAAACTGTTTTTT. Full variable domain (missing parts from reference TRBV18 and TRBJ1-4): NAGVMQNPRHLVRRRGQEARLRCSPMKGHSHVYWYRQLPEEGLKFMVYLQKENIIDESGMPKERFSAEFPKEGPSILRIQQVVRGDSAAYFCASSPEPINEKLFFGSGTQLSVL.